This T cell receptor beta chain was observed in a study of shared clonotypes between healthy human individuals. Study in general: Donors, aged 18 to 49, were a couple of women and a few men.

The study's findings and limits: Estimated richness values were generally larger in naive subsets than in memory subsets.

Repertoires were generated with immunoSEQ multiplex PCR, while TCRdb's copy carries only in-frame clones and drops some. The sample shows 1,400,000 or so clones, 98% of them seen only once. As for this clone: What it binds is not known.

The germline V gene encodes CDR1 SGDLS and CDR2 YYNGEE. CDR3 length equals 14 residues. The V and J ends lost 0 bases and 6 bases respectively, with 13 bases between them. The sample taken for sequencing was naive CD4+ T cells sorted from blood. Subset denoted: CD45RA+ positively selected. The V call is TRBV9, the J call TRBJ2-7; either TRBD1 or TRBD2 may fit D (5 bases each). This TCR was sampled from a man aged 30 to 39 in good health. The DNA of the CDR3 is TGTGCCAGCAGCGTAGATAGGTTGAGGGGCGAGCAGTACTTC. Its translation is CASSVDRLRGEQYF.